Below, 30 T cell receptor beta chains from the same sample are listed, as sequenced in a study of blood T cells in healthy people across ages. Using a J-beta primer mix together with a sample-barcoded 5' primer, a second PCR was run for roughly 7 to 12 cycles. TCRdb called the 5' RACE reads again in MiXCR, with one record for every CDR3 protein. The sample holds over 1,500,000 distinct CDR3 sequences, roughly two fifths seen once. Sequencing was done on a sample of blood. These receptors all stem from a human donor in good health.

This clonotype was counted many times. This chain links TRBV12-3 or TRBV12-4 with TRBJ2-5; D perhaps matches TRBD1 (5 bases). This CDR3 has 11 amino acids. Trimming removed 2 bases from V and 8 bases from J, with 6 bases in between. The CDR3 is CASSLQGTQYF. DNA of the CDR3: TGTGCCAGCAGTTTACAGGGAACCCAGTACTTC.

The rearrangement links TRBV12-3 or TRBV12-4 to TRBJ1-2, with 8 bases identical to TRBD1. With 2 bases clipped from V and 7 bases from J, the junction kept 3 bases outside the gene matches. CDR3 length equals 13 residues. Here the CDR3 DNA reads TGTGCCAGCAGTTTACAGGGGGCAGCTGGCTACACCTTC. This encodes CASSLQGAAGYTF.

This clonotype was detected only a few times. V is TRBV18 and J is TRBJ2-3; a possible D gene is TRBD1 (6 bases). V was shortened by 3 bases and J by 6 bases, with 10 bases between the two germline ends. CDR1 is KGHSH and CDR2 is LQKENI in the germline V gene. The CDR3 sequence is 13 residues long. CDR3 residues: CASSPRQADTQYF. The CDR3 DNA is TGTGCCAGCTCACCCAGACAGGCTGATACGCAGTATTTT.

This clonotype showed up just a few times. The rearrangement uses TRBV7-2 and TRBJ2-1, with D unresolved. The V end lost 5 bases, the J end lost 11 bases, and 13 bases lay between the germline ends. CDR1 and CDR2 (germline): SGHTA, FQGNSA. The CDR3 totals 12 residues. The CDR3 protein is CASSITWQKQFF. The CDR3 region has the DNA TGTGCCAGCAGCATTACATGGCAGAAGCAGTTCTTC. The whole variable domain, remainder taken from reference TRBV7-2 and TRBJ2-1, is GAGVSQSPSNKVTEKGKDVELRCDPISGHTALYWYRQSLGQGLEFLIYFQGNSAPDKSGLPSDRFSAERTGGSVSTLTIQRTQQEDSAVYLCASSITWQKQFFGPGTRLTVL.

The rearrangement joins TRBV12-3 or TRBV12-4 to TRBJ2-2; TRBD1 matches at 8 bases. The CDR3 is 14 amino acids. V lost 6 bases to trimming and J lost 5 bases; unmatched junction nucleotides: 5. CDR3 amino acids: CASRTGAETGELFF. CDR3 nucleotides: TGTGCCAGCAGGACAGGGGCAGAAACCGGGGAGCTGTTTTTT.

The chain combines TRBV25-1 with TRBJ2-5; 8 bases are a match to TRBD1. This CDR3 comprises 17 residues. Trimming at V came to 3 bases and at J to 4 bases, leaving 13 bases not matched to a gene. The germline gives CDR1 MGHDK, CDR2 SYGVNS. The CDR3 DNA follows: TGTGCCAGCAGTGACTTAAAAGGGACAGGCTTTGGAGAGACCCAGTACTTC. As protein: CASSDLKGTGFGETQYF.

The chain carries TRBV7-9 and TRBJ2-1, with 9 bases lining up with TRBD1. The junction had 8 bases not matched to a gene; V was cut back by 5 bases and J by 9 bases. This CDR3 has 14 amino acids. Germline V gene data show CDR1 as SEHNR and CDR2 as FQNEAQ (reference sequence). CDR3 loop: CASSTTGGRGEQFF. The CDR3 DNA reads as TGTGCCAGCAGCACGACAGGGGGTAGAGGTGAGCAGTTCTTC.

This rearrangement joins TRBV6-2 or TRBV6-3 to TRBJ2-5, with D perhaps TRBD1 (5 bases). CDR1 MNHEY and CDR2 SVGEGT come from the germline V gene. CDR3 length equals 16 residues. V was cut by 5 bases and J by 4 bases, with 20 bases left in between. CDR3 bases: TGTGCCAGCAGTCGTGGGGCCCAGAGACTGCGAGAGACCCAGTACTTC. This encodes CASSRGAQRLRETQYF.

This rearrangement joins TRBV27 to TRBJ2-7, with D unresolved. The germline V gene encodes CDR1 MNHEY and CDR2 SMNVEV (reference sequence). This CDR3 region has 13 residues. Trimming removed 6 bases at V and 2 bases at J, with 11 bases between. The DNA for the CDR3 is TGTGCCAGCAGCTACCGTTCAACCTACGAGCAGTACTTC. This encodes CASSYRSTYEQYF.

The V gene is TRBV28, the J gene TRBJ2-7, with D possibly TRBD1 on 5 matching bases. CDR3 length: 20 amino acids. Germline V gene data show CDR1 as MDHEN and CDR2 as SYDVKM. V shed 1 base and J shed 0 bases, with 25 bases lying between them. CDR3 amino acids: CASSLFPPGHLLTDSYEQYF. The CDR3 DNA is TGTGCCAGCAGTTTATTCCCGCCTGGACATCTGTTGACAGACTCCTACGAGCAGTACTTC.

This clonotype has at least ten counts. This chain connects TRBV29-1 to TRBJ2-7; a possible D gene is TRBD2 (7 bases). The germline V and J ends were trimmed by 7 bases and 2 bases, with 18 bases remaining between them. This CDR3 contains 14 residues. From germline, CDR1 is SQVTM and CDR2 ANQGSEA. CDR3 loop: CSAGGRDGAYEQYF. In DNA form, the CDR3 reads TGCAGCGCCGGGGGGCGGGACGGAGCCTACGAGCAGTACTTC.

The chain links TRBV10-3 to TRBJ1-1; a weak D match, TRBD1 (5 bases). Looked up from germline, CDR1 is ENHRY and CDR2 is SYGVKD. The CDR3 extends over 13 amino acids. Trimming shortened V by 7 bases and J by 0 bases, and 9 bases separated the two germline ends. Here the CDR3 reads CAIKGPVNTEAFF. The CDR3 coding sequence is TGTGCCATCAAGGGACCGGTGAACACTGAAGCTTTCTTT.

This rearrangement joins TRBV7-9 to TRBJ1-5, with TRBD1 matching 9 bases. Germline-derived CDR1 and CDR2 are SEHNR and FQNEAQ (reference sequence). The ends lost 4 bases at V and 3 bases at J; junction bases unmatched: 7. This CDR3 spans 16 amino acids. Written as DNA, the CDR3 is TGTGCCAGCAGCTATTGGGGACAGGGAAACAATCAGCCCCAGCATTTT. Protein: CASSYWGQGNNQPQHF.

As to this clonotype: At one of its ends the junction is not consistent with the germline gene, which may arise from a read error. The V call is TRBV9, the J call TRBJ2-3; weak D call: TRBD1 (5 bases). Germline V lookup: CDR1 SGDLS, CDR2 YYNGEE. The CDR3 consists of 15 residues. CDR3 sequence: CASSVEGFGADAQYF. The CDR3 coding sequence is TGTGCCAGCAGCGTAGAGGGCTTTGGGGCAGATGCGCAGTATTTT. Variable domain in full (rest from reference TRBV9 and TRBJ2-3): DSGVTQTPKHLITATGQRVTLRCSPRSGDLSVYWYQQSLDQGLQFLIQYYNGEERAKGNILERFSAQQFPDLHSELNLSSLELGDSALYFCASSVEGFGADAQYFGPGTRLTVL.

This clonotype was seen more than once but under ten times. For the CDR3, the DNA is TGTGCCAGCAGCTTAGATTACGGGGGAGAGCAGTACTTC. Amino acid sequence: CASSLDYGGEQYF. V is TRBV11-2 and J is TRBJ2-5; TRBD2 is a possible D gene (6 bases). Per germline, CDR1 SGHAT and CDR2 FQNNGV. The CDR3 is 13 amino acids. V was trimmed by 0 bases and J by 11 bases, leaving 13 bases between them.

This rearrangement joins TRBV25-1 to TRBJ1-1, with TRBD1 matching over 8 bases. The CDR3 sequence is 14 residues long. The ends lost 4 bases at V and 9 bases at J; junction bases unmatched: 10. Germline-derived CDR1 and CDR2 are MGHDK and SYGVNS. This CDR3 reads CASSVGQGYRKAFF. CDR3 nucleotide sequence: TGTGCCAGCAGTGTCGGACAGGGCTATAGAAAAGCTTTCTTT.

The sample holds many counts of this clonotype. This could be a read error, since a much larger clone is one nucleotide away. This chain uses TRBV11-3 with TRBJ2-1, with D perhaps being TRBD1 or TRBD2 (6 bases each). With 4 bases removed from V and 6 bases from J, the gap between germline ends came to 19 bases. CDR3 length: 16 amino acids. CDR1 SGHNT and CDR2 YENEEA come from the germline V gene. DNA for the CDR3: TGTGCCAGCAGCTCGAGGGGGGAACAATCGGTCAATGAGCAGTTCTTC. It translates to CASSSRGEQSVNEQFF.

The CDR3 region has the DNA TGCGCCAGCAGCCAAGGAAATAACCAAGAGACCCAGTACTTC. Translated: CASSQGNNQETQYF. This rearrangement joins TRBV4-1 to TRBJ2-4; D unclear. TRBJ2-5 matches the DNA end more closely, so the J call is doubtful. Germline-derived CDR1 and CDR2 are MGHRA and YSYEKL. The CDR3 spans 14 residues.

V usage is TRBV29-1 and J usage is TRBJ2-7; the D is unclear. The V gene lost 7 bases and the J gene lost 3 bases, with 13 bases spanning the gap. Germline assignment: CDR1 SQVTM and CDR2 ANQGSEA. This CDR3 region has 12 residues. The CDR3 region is CSALRVGYEQYF. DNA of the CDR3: TGCAGCGCCCTCCGGGTTGGCTACGAGCAGTACTTC.

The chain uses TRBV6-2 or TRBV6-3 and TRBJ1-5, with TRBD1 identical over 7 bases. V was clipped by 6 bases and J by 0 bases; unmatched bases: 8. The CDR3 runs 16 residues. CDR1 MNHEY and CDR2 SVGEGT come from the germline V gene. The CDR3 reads CASSETGPYSNQPQHF. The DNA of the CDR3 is TGTGCCAGCAGCGAGACAGGGCCTTATAGCAATCAGCCCCAGCATTTT.

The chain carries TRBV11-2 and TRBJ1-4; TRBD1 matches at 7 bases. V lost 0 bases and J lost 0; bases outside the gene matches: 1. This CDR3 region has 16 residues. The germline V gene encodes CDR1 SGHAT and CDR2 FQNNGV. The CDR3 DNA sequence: TGTGCCAGCAGCTTAGATACAGGGGCAACTAATGAAAAACTGTTTTTT. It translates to CASSLDTGATNEKLFF.

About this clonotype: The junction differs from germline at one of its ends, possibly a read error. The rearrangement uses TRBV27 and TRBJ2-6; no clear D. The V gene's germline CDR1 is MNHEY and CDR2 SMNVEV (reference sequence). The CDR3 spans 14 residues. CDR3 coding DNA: TGTGCCAGCAGTTTATCCTTTGGGACCAACGTCCTGACTTTC. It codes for CASSLSFGTNVLTF.

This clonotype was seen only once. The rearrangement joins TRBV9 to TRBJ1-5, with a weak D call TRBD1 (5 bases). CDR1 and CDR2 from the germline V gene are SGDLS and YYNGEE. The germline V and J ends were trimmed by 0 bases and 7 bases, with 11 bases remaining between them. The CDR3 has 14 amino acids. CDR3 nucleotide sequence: TGTGCCAGCAGCGTAGACGGGGGGAAACAGCCCCAGCATTTT. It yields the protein CASSVDGGKQPQHF.

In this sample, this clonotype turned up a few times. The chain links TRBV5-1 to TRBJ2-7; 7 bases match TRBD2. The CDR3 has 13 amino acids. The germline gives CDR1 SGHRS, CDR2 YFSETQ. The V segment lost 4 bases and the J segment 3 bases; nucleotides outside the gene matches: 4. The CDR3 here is CASSRGTNYEQYF. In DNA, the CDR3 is TGCGCCAGCAGCCGGGGGACTAACTACGAGCAGTACTTC.

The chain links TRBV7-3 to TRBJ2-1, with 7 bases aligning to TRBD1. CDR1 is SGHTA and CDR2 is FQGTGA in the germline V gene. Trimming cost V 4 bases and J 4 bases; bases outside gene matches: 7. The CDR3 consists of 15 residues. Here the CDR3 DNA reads TGTGCCAGCAGCTACAACAGGGGCCAATACAATGAGCAGTTCTTC. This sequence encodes CASSYNRGQYNEQFF.

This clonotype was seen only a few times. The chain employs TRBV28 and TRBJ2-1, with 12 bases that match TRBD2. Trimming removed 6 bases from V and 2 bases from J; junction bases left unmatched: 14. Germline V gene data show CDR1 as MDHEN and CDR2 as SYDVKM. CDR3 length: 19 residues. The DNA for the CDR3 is TGTGCCAGCAGCGTTCCGGGACTAGCGGGTCCACACACCTACAATGAGCAGTTCTTC. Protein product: CASSVPGLAGPHTYNEQFF.

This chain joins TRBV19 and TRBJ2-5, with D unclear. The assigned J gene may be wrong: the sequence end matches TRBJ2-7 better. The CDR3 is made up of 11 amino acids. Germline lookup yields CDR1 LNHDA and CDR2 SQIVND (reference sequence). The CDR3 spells CASRWLGEQYF. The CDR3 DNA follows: TGTGCCAGTAGGTGGCTCGGCGAGCAGTACTTC.

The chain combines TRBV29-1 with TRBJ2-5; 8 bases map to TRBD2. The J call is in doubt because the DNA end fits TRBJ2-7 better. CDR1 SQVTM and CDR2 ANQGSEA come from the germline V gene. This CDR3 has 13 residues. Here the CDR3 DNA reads TGCAGCGTTGTGGATCCGGGGGGGAACGAGCAGTACTTC. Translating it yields CSVVDPGGNEQYF.

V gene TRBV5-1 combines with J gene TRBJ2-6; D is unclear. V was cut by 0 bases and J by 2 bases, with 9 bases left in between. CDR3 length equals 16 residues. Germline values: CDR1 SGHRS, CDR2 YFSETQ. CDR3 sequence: CASSLAGLPGANVLTF. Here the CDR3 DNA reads TGCGCCAGCAGCTTGGCGGGTTTACCTGGGGCCAACGTCCTGACTTTC.

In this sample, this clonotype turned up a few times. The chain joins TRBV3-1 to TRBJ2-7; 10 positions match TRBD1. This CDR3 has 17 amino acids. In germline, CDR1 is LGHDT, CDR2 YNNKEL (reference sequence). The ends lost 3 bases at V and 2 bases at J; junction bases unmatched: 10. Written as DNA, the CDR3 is TGTGCCAGCAGCCACAGCCCCGGGACAGGGGTAGCCTACGAGCAGTACTTC. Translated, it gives CASSHSPGTGVAYEQYF.